These T cell receptor beta chains were read from a single sample in a study of cytomegalovirus exposure and HLA in healthy donors. The protocol was immunoSEQ multiplex PCR, while the TCRdb copy is restricted to in-frame clones and leaves out a portion. This table has 150,000 to 200,000 clones, about 81% appearing once. The sequenced sample consisted of PBMCs. All receptors come from a man younger than 35 in good health and CMV-seronegative. Each CDR3 is given with its conserved first and last residue. Fields, in order: J gene, V gene, CDR3 protein.

>TRBJ2-7|TRBV7-2
CASSLAASGGAYEQYF
>TRBJ2-7|TRBV14
CASSQEPGMGYEQYF
>TRBJ1-5|TRBV7-2
CASSFQGQPQHF
>TRBJ1-2|TRBV5-4
CASSLATDYGYTF
>TRBJ2-7|TRBV9
CASSVGGTGGFYEQYF
>TRBJ1-5|TRBV27
CASSSQGPWAQHF
>TRBJ1-1|TRBV19
CASRGDRGQTEAFF
>TRBJ1-5|TRBV21-1
CASSNRAGRGLRKAQPQHF
>TRBJ2-5|TRBV5-1
CASTLVPGLGGETQYF
>TRBJ2-3|TRBV6-1
CASSEDLWARGDTDTQYF
>TRBJ2-7|TRBV19
CASTATGSLGEQYF
>TRBJ2-7|TRBV7-9
CASSSGGSYEQYF
>TRBJ1-5|TRBV27
CASTHTGTGRDQPQHF
>TRBJ2-1|TRBV5-6
CASSLRRGSSYNEQFF
>TRBJ2-7|TRBV27
CASRRTGGPNYEQYF
>TRBJ1-4|TRBV18
CASSPNRQQNEKLFF
>TRBJ2-7|TRBV7-9
CASSLTGTYEQYF
>TRBJ2-2|TRBV7-2
CASTGLPNTGELFF
>TRBJ1-2|TRBV6-1
CASSSPGEWYYGYTF
>TRBJ1-1|TRBV19
CASRELQGFEGNTEAFF
>TRBJ2-5|TRBV5-1
CASSLSRGGARETQYF
>TRBJ2-5|TRBV5-4
CASSLKYRQNQETQYF
>TRBJ1-2|TRBV7-9
CASSPPGQEDLGYTF
>TRBJ2-3|TRBV10-3
CAISDTGTAHSTDTQYF
>TRBJ1-1|TRBV4-1
CASSQVLGEVDTEAFF
>TRBJ2-7|TRBV15
CATSMPQGPPYEQYF